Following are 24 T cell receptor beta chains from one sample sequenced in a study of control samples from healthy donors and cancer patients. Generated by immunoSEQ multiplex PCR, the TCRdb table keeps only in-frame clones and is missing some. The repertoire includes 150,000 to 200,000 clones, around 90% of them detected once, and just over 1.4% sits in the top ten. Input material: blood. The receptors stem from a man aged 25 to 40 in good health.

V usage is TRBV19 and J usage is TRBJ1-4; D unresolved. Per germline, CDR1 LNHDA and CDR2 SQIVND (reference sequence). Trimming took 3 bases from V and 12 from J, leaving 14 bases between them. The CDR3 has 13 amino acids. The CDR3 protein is CASSIQDPGELFF. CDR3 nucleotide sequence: TGTGCCAGTAGTATCCAGGACCCCGGGGAACTGTTTTTT.

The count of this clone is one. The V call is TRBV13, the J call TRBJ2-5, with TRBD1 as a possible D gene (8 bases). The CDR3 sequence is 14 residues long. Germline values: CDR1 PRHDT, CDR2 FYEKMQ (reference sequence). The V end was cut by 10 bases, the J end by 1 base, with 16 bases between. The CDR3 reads CATTGGGPQETQYF. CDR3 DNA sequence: TGTGCCACCACAGGGGGGGGCCCCCAAGAGACCCAGTACTTC.

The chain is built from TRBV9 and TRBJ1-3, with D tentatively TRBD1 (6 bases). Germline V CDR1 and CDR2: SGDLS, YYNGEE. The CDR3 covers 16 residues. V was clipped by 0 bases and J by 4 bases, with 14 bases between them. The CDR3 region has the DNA TGTGCCAGCAGCGTAGATCGGGGGGCGGAAGGAAACACCATATATTTT. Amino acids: CASSVDRGAEGNTIYF. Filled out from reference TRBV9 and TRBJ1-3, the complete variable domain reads DSGVTQTPKHLITATGQRVTLRCSPRSGDLSVYWYQQSLDQGLQFLIQYYNGEERAKGNILERFSAQQFPDLHSELNLSSLELGDSALYFCASSVDRGAEGNTIYFGEGSWLTVV.

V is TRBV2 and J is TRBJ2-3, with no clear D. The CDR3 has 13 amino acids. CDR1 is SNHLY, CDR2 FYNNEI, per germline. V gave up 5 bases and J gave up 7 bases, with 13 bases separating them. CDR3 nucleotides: TGTGCCAGCAGTAACAACCTGCGGAATACGCAGTATTTT. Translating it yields CASSNNLRNTQYF. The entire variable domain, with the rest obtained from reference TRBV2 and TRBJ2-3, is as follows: EPEVTQTPSHQVTQMGQEVILRCVPISNHLYFYWYRQILGQKVEFLVSFYNNEISEKSEIFDDQFSVERPDGSNFTLKIRSTKLEDSAMYFCASSNNLRNTQYFGPGTRLTVL.

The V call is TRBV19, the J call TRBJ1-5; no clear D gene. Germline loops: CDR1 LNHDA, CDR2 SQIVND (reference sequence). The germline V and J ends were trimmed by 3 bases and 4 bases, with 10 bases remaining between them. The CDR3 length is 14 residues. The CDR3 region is CASSIGASNQPQHF. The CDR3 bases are TGTGCCAGTAGTATCGGAGCAAGTAATCAGCCCCAGCATTTT.

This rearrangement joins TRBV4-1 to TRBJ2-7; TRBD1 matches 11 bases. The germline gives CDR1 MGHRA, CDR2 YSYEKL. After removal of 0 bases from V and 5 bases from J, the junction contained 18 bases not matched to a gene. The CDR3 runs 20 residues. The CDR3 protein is CASSQERGRTGGLFQNEQYF. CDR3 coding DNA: TGCGCCAGCAGCCAAGAACGGGGTAGGACAGGGGGCTTGTTCCAGAACGAGCAGTACTTC.

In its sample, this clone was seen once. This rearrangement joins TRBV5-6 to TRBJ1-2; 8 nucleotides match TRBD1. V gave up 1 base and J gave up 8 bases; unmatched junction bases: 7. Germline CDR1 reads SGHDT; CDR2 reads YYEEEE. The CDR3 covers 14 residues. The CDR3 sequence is CASSLTGGIRGYTF. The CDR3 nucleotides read TGTGCCAGCAGCTTGACAGGGGGAATTCGGGGCTACACCTTC.

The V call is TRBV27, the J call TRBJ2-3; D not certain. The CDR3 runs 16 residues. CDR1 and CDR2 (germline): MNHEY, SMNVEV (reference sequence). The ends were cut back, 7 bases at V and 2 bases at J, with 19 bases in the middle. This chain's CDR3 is CASNPDRLFLTDTQYF. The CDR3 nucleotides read TGTGCCAGCAATCCTGACCGTCTCTTCCTCACAGATACGCAGTATTTT.

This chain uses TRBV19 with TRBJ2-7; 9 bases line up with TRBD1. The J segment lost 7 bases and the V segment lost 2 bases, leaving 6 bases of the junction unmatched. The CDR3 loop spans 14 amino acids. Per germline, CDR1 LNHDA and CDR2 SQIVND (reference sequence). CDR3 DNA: TGTGCCAGTAGTATAAACAGGGGGCGCCGGGAGCAGTACTTC. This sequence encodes CASSINRGRREQYF.

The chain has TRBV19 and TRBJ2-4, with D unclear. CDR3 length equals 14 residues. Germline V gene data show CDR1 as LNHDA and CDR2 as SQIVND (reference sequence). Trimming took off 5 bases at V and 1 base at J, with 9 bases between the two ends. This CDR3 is CASSVFTAKNIQYF. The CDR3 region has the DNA TGTGCCAGTAGTGTTTTCACGGCCAAAAACATTCAGTACTTC.

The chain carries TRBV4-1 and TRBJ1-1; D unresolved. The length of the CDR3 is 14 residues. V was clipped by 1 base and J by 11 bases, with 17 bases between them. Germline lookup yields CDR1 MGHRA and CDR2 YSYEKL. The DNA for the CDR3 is TGCGCCAGCAGCCAAGGGATAGCCGTCGTTGGGGCTTTCTTT. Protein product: CASSQGIAVVGAFF.

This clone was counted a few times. The CDR3 region has the DNA TGTGCCAGCTCGGACTCCCTAGCGGGAAATGAGCAGTTCTTC. This sequence encodes CASSDSLAGNEQFF. The rearrangement uses TRBV2 and TRBJ2-1; the match to TRBD2 covers 9 bases. The CDR3 extends over 14 amino acids. The V gene end was trimmed by 8 bases and the J gene end by 7 bases; junction bases not matched to a gene: 9. Germline CDR1 is SNHLY and CDR2 is FYNNEI.

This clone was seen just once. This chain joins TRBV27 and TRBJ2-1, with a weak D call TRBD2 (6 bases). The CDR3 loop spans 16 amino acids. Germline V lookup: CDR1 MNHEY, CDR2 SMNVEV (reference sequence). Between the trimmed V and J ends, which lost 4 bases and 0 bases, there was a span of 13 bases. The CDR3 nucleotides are TGTGCCAGCAGTTGGTCTAGCGATAGCTCCTACAATGAGCAGTTCTTC. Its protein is CASSWSSDSSYNEQFF.

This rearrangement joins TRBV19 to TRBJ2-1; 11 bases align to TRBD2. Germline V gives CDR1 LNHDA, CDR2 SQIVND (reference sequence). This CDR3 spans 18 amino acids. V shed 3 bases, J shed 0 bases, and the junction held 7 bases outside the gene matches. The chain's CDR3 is CASSIWLAGGHSYNEQFF. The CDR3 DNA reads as TGTGCCAGTAGTATCTGGCTAGCGGGGGGCCACTCCTACAATGAGCAGTTCTTC.

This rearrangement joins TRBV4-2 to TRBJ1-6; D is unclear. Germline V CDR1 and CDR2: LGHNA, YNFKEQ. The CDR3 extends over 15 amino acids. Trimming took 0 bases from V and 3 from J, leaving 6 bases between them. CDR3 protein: CASSQEVSYNSPLHF. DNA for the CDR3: TGTGCCAGCAGCCAAGAGGTCAGCTATAATTCACCCCTCCACTTT.

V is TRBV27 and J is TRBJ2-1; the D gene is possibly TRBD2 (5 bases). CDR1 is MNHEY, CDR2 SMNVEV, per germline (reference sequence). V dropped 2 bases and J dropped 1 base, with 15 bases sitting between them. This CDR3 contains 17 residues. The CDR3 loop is CASSLRTPADSYNEQFF. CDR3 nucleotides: TGTGCCAGCAGTTTACGTACCCCAGCGGATTCCTACAATGAGCAGTTCTTC.

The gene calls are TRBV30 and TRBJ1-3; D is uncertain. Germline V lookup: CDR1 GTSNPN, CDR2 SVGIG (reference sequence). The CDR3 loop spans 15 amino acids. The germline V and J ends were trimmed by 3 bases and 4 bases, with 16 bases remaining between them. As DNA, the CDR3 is TGTGCCTGGAGCCGAGGCTTGGGCTTGGGAAACACCATATATTTT. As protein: CAWSRGLGLGNTIYF.

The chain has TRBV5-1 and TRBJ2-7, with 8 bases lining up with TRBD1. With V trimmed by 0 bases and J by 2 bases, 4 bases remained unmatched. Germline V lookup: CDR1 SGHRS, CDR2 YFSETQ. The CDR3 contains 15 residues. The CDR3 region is CASSLVGQGPYEQYF. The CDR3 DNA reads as TGCGCCAGCAGCTTGGTAGGACAGGGCCCCTACGAGCAGTACTTC.

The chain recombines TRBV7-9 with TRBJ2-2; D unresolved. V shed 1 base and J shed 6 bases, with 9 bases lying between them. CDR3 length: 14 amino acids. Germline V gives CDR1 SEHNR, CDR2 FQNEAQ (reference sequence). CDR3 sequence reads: CASSLGLSPGELFF. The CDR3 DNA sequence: TGTGCCAGCAGCTTAGGACTGTCGCCCGGGGAGCTGTTTTTT. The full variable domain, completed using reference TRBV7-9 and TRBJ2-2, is DTGVSQNPRHKITKRGQNVTFRCDPISEHNRLYWYRQTLGQGPEFLTYFQNEAQLEKSRLLSDRFSAERPKGSFSTLEIQRTEQGDSAMYLCASSLGLSPGELFFGEGSRLTVL.

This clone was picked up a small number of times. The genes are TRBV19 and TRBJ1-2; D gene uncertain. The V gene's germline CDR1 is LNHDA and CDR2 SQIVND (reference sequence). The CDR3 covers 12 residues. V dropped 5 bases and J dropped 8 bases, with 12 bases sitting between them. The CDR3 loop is CASSLTQGGYTF. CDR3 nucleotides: TGTGCCAGTAGTCTTACCCAAGGGGGCTACACCTTC.

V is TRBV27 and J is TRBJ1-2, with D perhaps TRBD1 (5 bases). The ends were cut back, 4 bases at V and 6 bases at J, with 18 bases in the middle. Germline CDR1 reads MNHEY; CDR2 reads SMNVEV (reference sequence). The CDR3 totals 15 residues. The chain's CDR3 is CASSSSGGGADGYTF. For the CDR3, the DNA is TGTGCCAGCAGTTCTAGCGGCGGGGGTGCCGATGGCTACACCTTC.

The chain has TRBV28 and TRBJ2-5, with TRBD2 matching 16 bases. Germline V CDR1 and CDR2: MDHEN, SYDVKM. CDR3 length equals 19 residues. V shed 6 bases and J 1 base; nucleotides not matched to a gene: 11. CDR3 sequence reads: CASSPVPGLAGGLQETQYF. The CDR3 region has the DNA TGTGCCAGCAGCCCCGTCCCGGGACTAGCGGGAGGGCTCCAAGAGACCCAGTACTTC.

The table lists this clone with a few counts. The CDR3 DNA is TGTGCCAGCAGCCCGGACAGGGGGCTAGGGACCCAGTACTTC. It is translated as CASSPDRGLGTQYF. J is TRBJ2-5 and V is TRBV14; 11 nucleotides line up with TRBD1. The CDR3 totals 14 residues. V shed 4 bases, J shed 7 bases, and the junction held 5 bases outside the gene matches. Germline assignment: CDR1 SGHDN and CDR2 FVKESK.

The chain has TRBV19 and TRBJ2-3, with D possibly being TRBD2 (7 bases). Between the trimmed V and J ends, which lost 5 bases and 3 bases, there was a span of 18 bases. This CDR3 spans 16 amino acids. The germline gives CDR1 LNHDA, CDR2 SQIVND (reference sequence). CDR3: CASSQAGRGWTDTQYF. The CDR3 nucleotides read TGTGCCAGTAGTCAGGCGGGGAGGGGGTGGACAGATACGCAGTATTTT.